This T cell receptor beta chain was identified during a study of cytomegalovirus exposure and HLA in healthy donors. Notes on the study in general: Subsequent analysis of the 120 or so validation repertoires found a tendency for first-cohort TCR clusters to co-occur.

J lost 3 bases, V lost 5 bases, and 5 bases had no gene match. CDR3 length: 15 amino acids. Germline CDR1 reads SGHRS; CDR2 reads YFSETQ. A word on this clone: The antigen is undetermined.

The data were produced by immunoSEQ multiplex PCR, yet TCRdb's version contains in-frame clones alone and is incomplete. The data contain roughly 67,000 clones, about 90% of them singletons. The chain has TRBV5-1 and TRBJ2-1; 10 bases agree with TRBD2. Sequenced: PBMCs. The TCR originated in a man aged 18 to 30 in good health and CMV-seronegative. CDR3: CASSPGLASYNEQFF. The CDR3 DNA reads as TGCGCCAGCAGTCCGGGACTAGCGAGCTACAATGAGCAGTTCTTC. The whole variable domain, remainder taken from reference TRBV5-1 and TRBJ2-1, is KAGVTQTPRYLIKTRGQQVTLSCSPISGHRSVSWYQQTPGQGLQFLFEYFSETQRNKGNFPGRFSGRQFSNSRSEMNVSTLELGDSALYLCASSPGLASYNEQFFGPGTRLTVL.